The 11 T cell receptor beta chains in this list originate from one sample, sequenced in a study of Ad26.COV2.S vaccination and SARS-CoV-2 variants. This sample's treatment: roughly 19 received Ad26.COV2.S at low or high dose, single or two shots; roughly five received placebo; per-sample allocation not given. The samples date from day 63 after the first vaccine or placebo injection. The table came from immunoSEQ multiplex PCR; TCRdb's copy has only in-frame clones and leaves some out. The top ten clones hold approximately 2.5% of a sample with 400,000 to 500,000 clones, roughly 89% of them seen once. Sequenced here: peripheral blood, sampled in a trial of Ad26.COV2.S vaccine versus placebo. These receptors came from a person aged 18-65 years who received the Ad26.COV2.S COVID-19 vaccine or a placebo.

J is TRBJ1-1 and V is TRBV27, with D tentatively TRBD1 (5 bases). Germline V gives CDR1 MNHEY, CDR2 SMNVEV (reference sequence). Trimming stripped 1 base from V and 4 bases from J, with 13 bases between. This CDR3 has 15 residues. CDR3 bases: TGTGCCAGCAGTTTATATGGGGGGGTCGGCACTGAAGCTTTCTTT. Its protein is CASSLYGGVGTEAFF.

The CDR3 sequence is CASSHDNTDLGEKLFF. The CDR3 DNA sequence: TGCGCCAGCAGCCACGACAACACGGATTTGGGGGAAAAACTGTTTTTT. This chain links TRBV5-1 with TRBJ1-4; D gene uncertain. The V gene lost 4 bases and the J gene lost 8 bases, with 21 bases spanning the gap. There are 16 residues in the CDR3. Germline V CDR1 and CDR2: SGHRS, YFSETQ.

This chain joins TRBV13 and TRBJ2-1, with 8 bases identical to TRBD1. The V and J ends lost 1 base and 3 bases, in that order; junction bases with no gene match: 5. CDR1 is PRHDT, CDR2 FYEKMQ, per germline (reference sequence). This CDR3 contains 16 residues. CDR3 region: CASSLAAGGFYNEQFF. CDR3 sequence (DNA): TGTGCCAGCAGCTTAGCCGCAGGGGGCTTCTACAATGAGCAGTTCTTC.

The table lists this clone with a few counts. Likely a read error: the CDR3 ends without its conserved phenylalanine or tryptophan. The limits of the CDR3 on the DNA are not certain, so only TCRdb's listed CDR3 is given. V gene TRBV20-1 combines with J gene TRBJ1-6; TRBD1, the table's D call, was not compared with the DNA. The V gene's germline CDR1 is DFQATT and CDR2 SNEGSKA (reference sequence). Inclusive of both ends, the CDR3 amounts to 11 amino acids. The CDR3 spells CSARGGGRVVS.

The chain carries TRBV7-8 and TRBJ2-7; TRBD2 matches 12 bases. CDR3 size: 12 residues. Germline assignment: CDR1 SGHVS and CDR2 FQNEAQ. Here the CDR3 DNA reads TGTGCCAGCAGCCCTAGGCGGACTAGCGGGACCGTC. This encodes CASSPRRTSGTV.

The V call is TRBV7-6, the J call TRBJ2-2; D gene uncertain. V shed 2 bases and J shed 2 bases, with 6 bases lying between them. Per germline, CDR1 SGHVS and CDR2 FNYEAQ. This CDR3 spans 14 amino acids. CDR3 in DNA: TGTGCCAGCAGCTTATATCCAAACACCGGGGAGCTGTTTTTT. It encodes CASSLYPNTGELFF.

The J gene is TRBJ2-1, the V gene TRBV12-3 or TRBV12-4; maybe TRBD2 (5 bases). Trimming took 6 bases from V and 15 from J, leaving 18 bases between them. The CDR3 is 12 residues long. The CDR3 region is CASSPRGVEAFF. CDR3 nucleotide sequence: TGTGCCAGCAGCCCTCGGGGTGTCGAGGCGTTCTTC.

In DNA form, the CDR3 reads TGTGCCAGCAGCCAACTAGCGCGTTGGAGCACAGATACGCAGTATTTT. It specifies CASSQLARWSTDTQYF. V is TRBV13 and J is TRBJ2-3, with TRBD2 matching over 7 bases. CDR1 is PRHDT, CDR2 FYEKMQ, per germline (reference sequence). Trimming cost V 5 bases and J 0 bases; bases outside gene matches: 8. The CDR3 spans 16 residues.

This chain links TRBV28 with TRBJ1-1; 10 positions match TRBD1. The V segment lost 6 bases and the J segment 0 bases; nucleotides outside the gene matches: 7. Germline CDR1 reads MDHEN; CDR2 reads SYDVKM. The length of the CDR3 is 16 residues. In nucleotides, the CDR3 is TGTGCCAGCAGGCGACAGGGGGCCCTTATGAACACTGAAGCTTTCTTT. Protein product: CASRRQGALMNTEAFF.

The genes are TRBV15 and TRBJ2-4, with D tentatively TRBD1 (5 bases). The CDR3 runs to 17 residues. Trimming stripped 5 bases from V and 0 bases from J, with 17 bases between. Germline lookup yields CDR1 LNHNV and CDR2 YYDKDF (reference sequence). CDR3 sequence: CATSPTDRMGAKNIQYF. The CDR3, as DNA: TGTGCCACCAGCCCGACCGACAGAATGGGAGCCAAAAACATTCAGTACTTC.

The rearrangement joins TRBV9 to TRBJ1-2; D perhaps matches TRBD1 (5 bases). Germline V gene lookup returns CDR1 SGDLS and CDR2 YYNGEE. V was clipped by 0 bases and J by 5 bases, with 8 bases between them. This CDR3 is 13 amino acids long. The CDR3 nucleotides are TGTGCCAGCAGCGTAGCTAAGGGGTATGGCTACACCTTC. Translation gives CASSVAKGYGYTF. Full variable domain (outside the CDR3, taken from reference TRBV9 and TRBJ1-2): DSGVTQTPKHLITATGQRVTLRCSPRSGDLSVYWYQQSLDQGLQFLIQYYNGEERAKGNILERFSAQQFPDLHSELNLSSLELGDSALYFCASSVAKGYGYTFGSGTRLTVV.